These 22 T cell receptor beta chains came from one sample sequenced in a study of blood T cell repertoires in COVID-19. Here immunoSEQ multiplex PCR was the method, and the copy in TCRdb shows in-frame clones only, minus some. This sample yields some 150,000 clones, of which less than 85% are seen a single time; approximately 6.5% belongs to the top ten. Sequenced input: peripheral blood. All receptors derive from a human donor in a cohort sampled during active COVID-19.

In this sample, this clone turned up a few times. The rearrangement joins TRBV6-1 to TRBJ2-5, with a tentative D call TRBD2 (5 bases). CDR3 length equals 15 residues. V lost 3 bases to trimming and J lost 5 bases, with 16 bases between them. The V gene's germline CDR1 is MNHNS and CDR2 SASEGT. CDR3 DNA: TGTGCCAGCAGTGAGAATCGGGGAAACGTGGAGACCCAGTACTTC. Its protein product is CASSENRGNVETQYF.

J is TRBJ2-1 and V is TRBV5-1, with 9 bases lining up with TRBD1. CDR1 SGHRS and CDR2 YFSETQ come from the germline V gene. CDR3 length equals 14 residues. Germline trimming cut 6 bases from V and 6 bases from J; bases unmatched to any gene: 7. The CDR3 DNA reads TGCGCCAGCAACCCGACAGGGGGTGGCAATGAGCAGTTCTTC. Protein sequence: CASNPTGGGNEQFF.

The chain combines TRBV6-5 with TRBJ2-5; TRBD2 aligns across 7 bases. The CDR3 runs to 13 residues. Germline-derived CDR1 and CDR2 are MNHEY and SVGAGI. V lost 6 bases and J lost 2; bases outside the gene matches: 3. DNA for the CDR3: TGTGCCAGCAGATTCGGGGGGCAAGAGACCCAGTACTTC. Protein product: CASRFGGQETQYF.

The chain carries TRBV29-1 and TRBJ2-1; D might be TRBD2 (5 bases). V lost 2 bases, J lost 9 bases, and 11 bases lay in between. This CDR3 is 12 amino acids long. In germline, CDR1 is SQVTM, CDR2 ANQGSEA. CDR3 protein: CSVESVRGEQFF. The CDR3 DNA follows: TGCAGCGTTGAATCTGTACGGGGTGAGCAGTTCTTC.

The V and J genes are TRBV11-2 and TRBJ1-2, with D hard to call. Trimming took off 1 base at V and 4 bases at J, with 7 bases between the two ends. Germline CDR1 SGHAT, CDR2 FQNNGV. This CDR3 is 13 amino acids long. The CDR3 DNA follows: TGTGCCAGCAGCTTAGGCCAGTTCTATGGCTACACCTTC. It specifies CASSLGQFYGYTF.

This clone was counted between two and nine times. This sequence joins TRBV5-4 and TRBJ1-2, with unresolved D. Trimming took 1 base from V and 0 from J, leaving 7 bases between them. The CDR3 extends over 14 amino acids. Germline V gene lookup returns CDR1 SGHNT and CDR2 YYREEE (reference sequence). The chain's CDR3 is CASSLTTPNYGYTF. The CDR3 bases are TGTGCCAGCAGCTTGACTACCCCTAACTATGGCTACACCTTC.

The chain carries TRBV4-1 and TRBJ2-7, with D possibly matching TRBD1 (5 bases). V lost 0 bases and J 1 base, leaving 10 bases between the germline ends. Germline V gene lookup returns CDR1 MGHRA and CDR2 YSYEKL. The CDR3 loop spans 15 amino acids. CDR3 region: CASSQEKSGSYEQYF. The CDR3 nucleotides are TGCGCCAGCAGCCAAGAGAAGTCAGGGTCCTACGAGCAGTACTTC.

This chain links TRBV28 with TRBJ1-2; D possibly corresponds to TRBD1 (5 bases). Germline V lookup: CDR1 MDHEN, CDR2 SYDVKM. The V and J ends lost 6 bases and 3 bases respectively, with 14 bases between them. The length of the CDR3 is 14 residues. The CDR3 region is CASSTLDSHYGYTF. The CDR3 DNA reads as TGTGCCAGCAGCACTCTCGACAGTCACTATGGCTACACCTTC.

The rearrangement uses TRBV4-3 and TRBJ2-2, with a tentative D call TRBD1 (6 bases). The V and J ends lost 1 base and 1 base respectively, with 7 bases between them. Per germline, CDR1 LGHNA and CDR2 YSLEER. This CDR3 has 15 residues. The CDR3 here is CASSQAGQNTGELFF. CDR3 sequence (DNA): TGCGCCAGCAGCCAAGCGGGACAGAACACCGGGGAGCTGTTTTTT.

The J gene is TRBJ2-5, the V gene TRBV7-6; possibly TRBD1 for D (5 bases). Germline V gene lookup returns CDR1 SGHVS and CDR2 FNYEAQ. Trimming removed 2 bases from V and 5 bases from J, with 12 bases in between. The CDR3 covers 14 residues. In nucleotides, the CDR3 is TGTGCCAGCAGCTTACAGGGATCTCGGGAGACCCAGTACTTC. It specifies CASSLQGSRETQYF. Full variable domain (outside the CDR3, taken from reference TRBV7-6 and TRBJ2-5): GAGVSQSPRYKVTKRGQDVALRCDPISGHVSLYWYRQALGQGPEFLTYFNYEAQQDKSGLPNDRFSAERPEGSISTLTIQRTEQRDSAMYRCASSLQGSRETQYFGPGTRLLVL.

There are a few counts of this clone. The CDR3 protein is CATRQSSYEQYF. CDR3 DNA sequence: TGTGCCACAAGACAGAGCTCCTACGAGCAGTACTTC. The genes are TRBV10-3 and TRBJ2-7; possibly TRBD1 for D (5 bases). From germline, CDR1 is ENHRY and CDR2 SYGVKD. Trimming pared 10 bases from V and 0 bases from J, leaving 10 bases between. The CDR3 spans 12 residues.

This clone occurred a few times. V and J are TRBV18 and TRBJ1-4; 9 nucleotides align to TRBD1. CDR3 length: 14 residues. J was trimmed by 6 bases and V by 4 bases; bases with no gene match: 3. Germline lookup yields CDR1 KGHSH and CDR2 LQKENI. The CDR3 protein is CASSRGQGYEKLFF. The CDR3 DNA reads as TGTGCCAGCTCACGCGGACAGGGGTATGAAAAACTGTTTTTT.

V is TRBV6-5 and J is TRBJ1-1; TRBD1 aligns across 7 bases. The CDR3 runs 13 residues. CDR1 is MNHEY, CDR2 SVGAGI, per germline. The V and J ends lost 3 bases and 4 bases, in that order; junction bases with no gene match: 2. CDR3: CASSYQGGTEAFF. In nucleotides, the CDR3 is TGTGCCAGCAGTTATCAGGGGGGCACTGAAGCTTTCTTT.

V is TRBV18 and J is TRBJ2-3; 12 bases align to TRBD2. Germline V CDR1 and CDR2: KGHSH, LQKENI. The CDR3 loop spans 16 amino acids. V lost 6 bases, J lost 3 bases, and 7 bases stayed unmatched. Here the CDR3 DNA reads TGTGCCAGCTCCCCAAGACTAGCGGGGGCTACAGATACGCAGTATTTT. This encodes CASSPRLAGATDTQYF.

The rearrangement joins TRBV19 to TRBJ1-3; maybe TRBD1 (6 bases). This CDR3 spans 15 amino acids. V shed 8 bases and J shed 4 bases, with 18 bases lying between them. Per the germline V gene, CDR1 is LNHDA and CDR2 is SQIVND (reference sequence). DNA for the CDR3: TGTGCCAGTGTCCCCTCGTGGGGGCCCGGAAACACCATATATTTT. Translated: CASVPSWGPGNTIYF.

V is TRBV6-5 and J is TRBJ1-6, with D possibly TRBD1 on 5 matching bases. The germline V gene encodes CDR1 MNHEY and CDR2 SVGAGI. The CDR3 totals 16 residues. V was clipped by 0 bases and J by 6 bases, with 12 bases between them. The CDR3 protein is CASSYSRDFGNSPLHF. CDR3 coding DNA: TGTGCCAGCAGTTACTCCAGGGATTTTGGTAATTCACCCCTCCACTTT.

V usage is TRBV6-6 and J usage is TRBJ2-1, with TRBD2 identical over 9 bases. Germline V lookup: CDR1 MNHNY, CDR2 SVGAGI (reference sequence). The ends lost 10 bases at V and 4 bases at J; junction bases unmatched: 11. This CDR3 spans 15 amino acids. Here the CDR3 DNA reads TGTGCCACCGCGAGAGCGGGGGGTTTATACAATGAGCAGTTCTTC. This sequence encodes CATARAGGLYNEQFF.

The CDR3 DNA sequence: TGCAGTGCTTCCGGCACAGATACGCAGTATTTT. Translation gives CSASGTDTQYF. V gene TRBV20-1 combines with J gene TRBJ2-3; D is uncertain. Trimming removed 5 bases from V and 1 base from J, with 4 bases in between. This CDR3 is 11 amino acids long. The germline gives CDR1 DFQATT, CDR2 SNEGSKA (reference sequence).

This clone was found once. This chain uses TRBV3-1 (or the pseudogene TRBV3-2) with TRBJ2-3; D is possibly TRBD2 (6 bases). V was shortened by 2 bases and J by 5 bases, with 17 bases between the two germline ends. CDR3 length: 16 residues. Looked up from germline, CDR1 is LGHDT and CDR2 is YNNKEL (reference sequence). Here the CDR3 DNA reads TGTGCCAGCAGCCAACGGGCTGGGGGAGGAGGAGATACGCAGTATTTT. Its protein is CASSQRAGGGGDTQYF.

V and J are TRBV6-6 and TRBJ2-3; 10 bases are shared with TRBD2. From germline, CDR1 is MNHNY and CDR2 SVGAGI (reference sequence). V was pared by 8 bases and J by 2 bases, with 10 bases of the junction left unmatched. The CDR3 is 16 amino acids. The CDR3 spells CASSISSGGFTDTQYF. The DNA for the CDR3 is TGTGCCAGCTCTATTTCTAGCGGGGGTTTCACAGATACGCAGTATTTT.

The V call is TRBV7-6, the J call TRBJ2-2, with a possible D match to TRBD2 (6 bases). The CDR3 spans 15 residues. Deletions cut 0 bases from V and 7 bases from J, with 12 bases between. CDR1 is SGHVS and CDR2 is FNYEAQ in the germline V gene. CDR3 protein: CASSLAPGVRGELFF. The DNA of the CDR3 is TGTGCCAGCAGCTTAGCGCCGGGGGTCCGCGGGGAGCTGTTTTTT.

The rearrangement links TRBV7-6 to TRBJ2-7; 9 bases agree with TRBD1. CDR3 size: 16 residues. V shed 0 bases and J 2 bases; nucleotides not matched to a gene: 5. Germline-derived CDR1 and CDR2 are SGHVS and FNYEAQ. The CDR3 loop reads CASSLAAGQGTYEQYF. The DNA of the CDR3 is TGTGCCAGCAGCTTAGCGGCGGGACAGGGAACCTACGAGCAGTACTTC.